This T cell receptor beta chain was found in a study of low-dose radiotherapy and immunotherapy resistance in tumors. For the study at large: Cohort 1 was given 0.5 Gy per fraction every 2 weeks, for 6.5 Gy total.

Gene-specific TRAV and TRBV primers were used for first-strand cDNA, covering alpha and beta chains. A constant-region primer paired with the V-primer adapter amplified TCRs over approximately 20 PCR cycles. mRNA, once isolated, was amplified by in vitro transcription. TCRdb recomputed calls from the reads with MiXCR, one row per CDR3 protein. The sample lists approximately 70,000 distinct CDR3 sequences, roughly 31% occurring once. This clonotype was detected ten times or more. Time point specified: before trial treatment. Every donor was treated with nivolumab, ipilimumab, aspirin, low-dose cyclophosphamide and also low-dose radiotherapy. The CDR3 loop spans 14 amino acids. J lost 1 base, V lost 8 bases, and 7 bases had no gene match.

Here the sequenced sample was PBMCs, taken before treatment. The clonotype originates from a female donor with ovarian cancer. This sequence joins TRBV12-3 or TRBV12-4 and TRBJ2-7; TRBD1 matches at 8 bases. The CDR3 DNA reads TGTGCCAGCCCCCGCCAGGGGGCTTCCTACGAGCAGTACTTC. It codes for CASPRQGASYEQYF.